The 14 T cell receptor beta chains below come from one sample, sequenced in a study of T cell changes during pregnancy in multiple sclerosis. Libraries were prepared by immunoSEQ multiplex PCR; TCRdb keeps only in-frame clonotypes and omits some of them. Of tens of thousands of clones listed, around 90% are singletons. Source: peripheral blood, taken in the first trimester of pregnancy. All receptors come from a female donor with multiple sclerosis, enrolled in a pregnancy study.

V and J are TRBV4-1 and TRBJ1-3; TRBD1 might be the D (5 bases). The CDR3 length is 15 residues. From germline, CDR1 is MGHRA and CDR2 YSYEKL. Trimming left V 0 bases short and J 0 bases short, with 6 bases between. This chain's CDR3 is CASSQDGGSGNTIYF. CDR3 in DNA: TGCGCCAGCAGCCAAGACGGGGGCTCTGGAAACACCATATATTTT.

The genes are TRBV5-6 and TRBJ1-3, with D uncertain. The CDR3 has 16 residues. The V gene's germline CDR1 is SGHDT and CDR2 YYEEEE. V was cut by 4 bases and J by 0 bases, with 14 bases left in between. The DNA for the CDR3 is TGTGCCAGCAGCGGAGGTGGACCGAACTCTGGAAACACCATATATTTT. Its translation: CASSGGGPNSGNTIYF.

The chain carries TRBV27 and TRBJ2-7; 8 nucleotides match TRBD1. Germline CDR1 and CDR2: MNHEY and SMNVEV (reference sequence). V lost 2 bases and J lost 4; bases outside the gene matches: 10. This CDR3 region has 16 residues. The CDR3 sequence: CASSLHGTGIPYEQYF. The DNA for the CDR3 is TGTGCCAGCAGTTTACATGGGACAGGAATTCCTTACGAGCAGTACTTC.

In DNA, the CDR3 is TGTGCCAGCAGCCCCCGGACAGGGGAAGGCACTGAAGCTTTCTTT. Its translation is CASSPRTGEGTEAFF. The chain employs TRBV13 and TRBJ1-1; 9 bases fit TRBD1. Germline trimming cut 5 bases from V and 4 bases from J; bases unmatched to any gene: 8. CDR3 length equals 15 residues. Germline V gives CDR1 PRHDT, CDR2 FYEKMQ (reference sequence). Full variable domain (missing parts from reference TRBV13 and TRBJ1-1): AAGVIQSPRHLIKEKRETATLKCYPIPRHDTVYWYQQGPGQDPQFLISFYEKMQSDKGSIPDRFSAQQFSDYHSELNMSSLELGDSALYFCASSPRTGEGTEAFFGQGTRLTVV.

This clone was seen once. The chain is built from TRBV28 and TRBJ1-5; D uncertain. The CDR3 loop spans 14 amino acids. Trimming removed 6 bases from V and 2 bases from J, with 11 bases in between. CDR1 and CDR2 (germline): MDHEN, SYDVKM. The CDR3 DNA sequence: TGTGCCAGCAGCTACCGGGGAGGCAATCAGCCCCAGCATTTT. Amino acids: CASSYRGGNQPQHF.

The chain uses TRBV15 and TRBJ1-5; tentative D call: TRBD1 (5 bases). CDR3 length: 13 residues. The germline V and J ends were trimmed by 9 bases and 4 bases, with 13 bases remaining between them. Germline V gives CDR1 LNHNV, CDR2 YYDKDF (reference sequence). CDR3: CATIREDNQPQHF. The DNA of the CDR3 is TGTGCCACGATCAGGGAGGATAATCAGCCCCAGCATTTT.

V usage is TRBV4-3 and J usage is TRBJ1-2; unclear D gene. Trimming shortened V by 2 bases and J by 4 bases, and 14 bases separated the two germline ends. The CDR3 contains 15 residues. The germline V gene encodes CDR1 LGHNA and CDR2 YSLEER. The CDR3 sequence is CASSQNLGNSYGYTF. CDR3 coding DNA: TGCGCCAGCAGCCAAAACTTAGGAAACAGCTATGGCTACACCTTC.

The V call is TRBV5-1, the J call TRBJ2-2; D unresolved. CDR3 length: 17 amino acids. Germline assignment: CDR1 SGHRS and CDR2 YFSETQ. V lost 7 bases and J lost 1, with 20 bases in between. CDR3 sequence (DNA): TGCGCCAGCCGCACCGCACTACGCGGAATGAACACCGGGGAGCTGTTTTTT. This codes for CASRTALRGMNTGELFF.

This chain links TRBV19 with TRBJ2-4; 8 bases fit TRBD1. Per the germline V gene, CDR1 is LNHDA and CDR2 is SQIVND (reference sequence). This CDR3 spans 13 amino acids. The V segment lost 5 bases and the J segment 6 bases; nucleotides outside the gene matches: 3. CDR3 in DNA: TGTGCCAGTAGTGACAGGGGTCGAAACATTCAGTACTTC. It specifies CASSDRGRNIQYF. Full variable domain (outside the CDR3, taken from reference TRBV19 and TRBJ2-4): DGGITQSPKYLFRKEGQNVTLSCEQNLNHDAMYWYRQDPGQGLRLIYYSQIVNDFQKGDIAEGYSVSREKKESFPLTVTSAQKNPTAFYLCASSDRGRNIQYFGAGTRLSVL.

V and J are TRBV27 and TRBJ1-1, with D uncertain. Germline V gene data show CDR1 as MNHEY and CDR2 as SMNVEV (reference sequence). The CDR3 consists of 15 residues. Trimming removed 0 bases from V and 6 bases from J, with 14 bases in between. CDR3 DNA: TGTGCCAGCAGTTTATCTATCCCCCTGACATCTGAAGCTTTCTTT. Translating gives CASSLSIPLTSEAFF.

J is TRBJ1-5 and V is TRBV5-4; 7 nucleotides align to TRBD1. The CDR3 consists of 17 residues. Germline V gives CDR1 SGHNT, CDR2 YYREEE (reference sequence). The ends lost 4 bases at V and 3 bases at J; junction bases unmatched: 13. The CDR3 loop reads CASSRGGGGSDNQPQHF. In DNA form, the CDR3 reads TGTGCCAGCAGCCGCGGAGGAGGGGGCTCTGACAATCAGCCCCAGCATTTT.

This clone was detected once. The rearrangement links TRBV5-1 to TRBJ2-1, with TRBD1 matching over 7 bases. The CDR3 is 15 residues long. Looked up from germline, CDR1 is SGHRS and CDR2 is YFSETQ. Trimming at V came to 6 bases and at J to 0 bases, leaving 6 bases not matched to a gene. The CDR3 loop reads CASTTGFGSYNEQFF. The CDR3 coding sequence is TGCGCCAGCACGACAGGGTTTGGCTCCTACAATGAGCAGTTCTTC.

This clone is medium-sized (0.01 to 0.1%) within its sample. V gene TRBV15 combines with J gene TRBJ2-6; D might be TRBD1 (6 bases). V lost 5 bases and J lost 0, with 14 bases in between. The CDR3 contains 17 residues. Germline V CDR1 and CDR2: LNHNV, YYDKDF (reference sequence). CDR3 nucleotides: TGTGCCACCAGCCCGGGACAACCGAACTCTGGGGCCAACGTCCTGACTTTC. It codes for CATSPGQPNSGANVLTF.

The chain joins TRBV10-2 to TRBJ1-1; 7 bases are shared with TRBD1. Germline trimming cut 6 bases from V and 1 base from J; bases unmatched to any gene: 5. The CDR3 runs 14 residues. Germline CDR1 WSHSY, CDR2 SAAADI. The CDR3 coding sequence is TGCGCCAGCAGGGAGGGGACAGAGAACACTGAAGCTTTCTTT. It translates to CASREGTENTEAFF.